The clone carrying this TCR beta chain was counted only a few times. The antigen remains unidentified. The data were obtained in a study of T cells in localized non-small cell lung cancer. Study outcomes and limitations: Adjacent uninvolved lung had the highest clonality, suggesting focused antigen responses. Investigators sequenced only a single tumor region, leaving heterogeneity possible. Appearance in adjacent lung was seen for a median around 55 of the top 100 tumor clones.

Germline V gene data show CDR1 as MNHEY and CDR2 as SMNVEV (reference sequence). The CDR3 is 15 residues long. The V gene end was trimmed by 1 base and the J gene end by 8 bases; junction bases not matched to a gene: 10. Profiled with immunoSEQ multiplex PCR; TCRdb holds only in-frame clones, not every one. Of 130,000 or so clones detected, around 92% appear once; the ten largest clones hold over 1.5%. The sequence derives from a female donor over 55 with stage I lung adenocarcinoma. The specimen was peripheral blood, collected before any cancer treatment. The chain carries TRBV27 and TRBJ1-2; 7 bases line up with TRBD1. CDR3 bases: TGTGCCAGCAGTTTATTGGGGCAGGGGGAGGGAGGCTACACCTTC. It encodes CASSLLGQGEGGYTF.